This is a list of T cell receptor beta chains from one sample in a study of shared clonotypes between healthy human individuals. Repertoires were generated with immunoSEQ multiplex PCR, while TCRdb's copy carries only in-frame clones and drops some. The sample lists roughly 1.4 million clones, about 98.5% occurring once. The sample consisted of naive CD4+ T cells sorted from blood. These receptors originate from a man aged 30 to 45 in good health. The CDR3 runs from the conserved cysteine through the conserved F or W. The order of the fields is J gene, clone size, V gene, D gene, CDR3 DNA, CDR3 protein. A D gene is named only where the DNA matches it firmly. Size tells how often a clone was seen (once, few, many) or the class of an expanded clone, and some rows leave it out.

>TRBJ2-3|once|TRBV10-3|.
TGTGCCATCCGAAGGGCGGGACCCACAGATACGCAGTATTTT
CAIRRAGPTDTQYF
>TRBJ2-2|.|TRBV29-1|TRBD1
TGCAGCGCTACGACAGGGATTAACACCGGGGAGCTGTTTTTT
CSATTGINTGELFF
>TRBJ2-7|.|TRBV2|TRBD1
TGTGCCAGCAGGTCGACAGGGGTCTACGAGCAGTACTTC
CASRSTGVYEQYF
>TRBJ1-2|.|TRBV4-1|.
TGCGCCAGCAGCCAAGAGAACAGGCCAAACTATGGCTACACCTTC
CASSQENRPNYGYTF
>TRBJ2-3|.|TRBV7-6|.
TGTGCCAGCAGCTTAACGACAGTTTCCACAGATACGCAGTATTTT
CASSLTTVSTDTQYF
>TRBJ2-3|.|TRBV5-4|TRBD2
TGTGCCAGCAGCTTTGGGACTAGCGGGAGATCAGATACGCAGTATTTT
CASSFGTSGRSDTQYF
>TRBJ2-7|.|TRBV5-1|.
TGCGCCAGCAGCTTGTTTTACGAGCAGTACTTC
CASSLFYEQYF
>TRBJ2-3|.|TRBV5-1|TRBD2
TGCGCCAGCAGCTCGTTCCCGGGACTAGGGGGCACAGATACGCAGTATTTT
CASSSFPGLGGTDTQYF
>TRBJ1-1|.|TRBV5-1|.
TGCGCCAGCAGCTTGTCCGGGGGGGTGAACACTGAAGCTTTCTTT
CASSLSGGVNTEAFF
>TRBJ2-2|.|TRBV5-6|.
TGTGCCAGCCGCCGGGACCCAGCCACCGGGGAGCTGTTTTTT
CASRRDPATGELFF
>TRBJ2-7|once|TRBV7-2|TRBD1
TGTGCCAGCAGCGCACAGGGGTCCGAGCAGTACTTC
CASSAQGSEQYF